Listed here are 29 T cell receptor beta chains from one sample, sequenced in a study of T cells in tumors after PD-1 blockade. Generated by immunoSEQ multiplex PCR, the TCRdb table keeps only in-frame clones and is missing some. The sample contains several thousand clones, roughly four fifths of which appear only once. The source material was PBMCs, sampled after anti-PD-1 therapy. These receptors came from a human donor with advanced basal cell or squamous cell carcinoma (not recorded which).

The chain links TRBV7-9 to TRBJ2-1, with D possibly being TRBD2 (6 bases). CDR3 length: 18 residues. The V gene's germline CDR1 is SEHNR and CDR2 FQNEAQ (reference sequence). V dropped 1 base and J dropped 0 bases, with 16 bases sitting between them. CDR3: CASSLGVGGGVSYNEQFF. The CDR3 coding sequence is TGTGCCAGCAGCTTAGGTGTTGGCGGCGGGGTCTCCTACAATGAGCAGTTCTTC. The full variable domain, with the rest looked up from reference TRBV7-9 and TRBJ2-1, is DTGVSQNPRHKITKRGQNVTFRCDPISEHNRLYWYRQTLGQGPEFLTYFQNEAQLEKSRLLSDRFSAERPKGSFSTLEIQRTEQGDSAMYLCASSLGVGGGVSYNEQFFGPGTRLTVL.

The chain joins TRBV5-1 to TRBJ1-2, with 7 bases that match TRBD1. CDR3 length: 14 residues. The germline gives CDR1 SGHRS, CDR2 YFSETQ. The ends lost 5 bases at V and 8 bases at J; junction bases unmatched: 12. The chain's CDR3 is CASSQNGRGGGYTF. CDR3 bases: TGCGCCAGCAGTCAAAACGGCAGGGGGGGAGGCTACACCTTC.

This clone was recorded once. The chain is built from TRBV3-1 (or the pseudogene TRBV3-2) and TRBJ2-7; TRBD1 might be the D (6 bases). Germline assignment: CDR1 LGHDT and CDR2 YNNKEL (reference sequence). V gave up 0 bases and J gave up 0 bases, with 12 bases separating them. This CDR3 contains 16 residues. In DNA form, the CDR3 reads TGTGCCAGCAGCCAAGAGGGGGCCATTAGCTCCTACGAGCAGTACTTC. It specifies CASSQEGAISSYEQYF.

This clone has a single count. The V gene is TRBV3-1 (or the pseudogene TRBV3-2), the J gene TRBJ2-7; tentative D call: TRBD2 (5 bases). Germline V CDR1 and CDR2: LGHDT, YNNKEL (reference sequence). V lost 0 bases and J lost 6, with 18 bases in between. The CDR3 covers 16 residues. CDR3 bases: TGTGCCAGCAGCCAAGAAGCATATCGGGGAGCTGGCGAGCAGTACTTC. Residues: CASSQEAYRGAGEQYF.

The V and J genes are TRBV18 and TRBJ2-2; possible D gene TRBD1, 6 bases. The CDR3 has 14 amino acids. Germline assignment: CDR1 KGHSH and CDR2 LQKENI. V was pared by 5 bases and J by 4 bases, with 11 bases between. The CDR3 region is CASSITGFTGELFF. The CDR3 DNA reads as TGTGCCAGCTCAATTACAGGGTTCACCGGGGAGCTGTTTTTT.

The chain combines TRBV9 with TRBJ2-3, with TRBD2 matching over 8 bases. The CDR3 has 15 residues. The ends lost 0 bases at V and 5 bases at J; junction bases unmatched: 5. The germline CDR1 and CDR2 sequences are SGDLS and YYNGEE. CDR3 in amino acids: CASSVAAGDGDTQYF. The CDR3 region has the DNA TGTGCCAGCAGCGTAGCAGCGGGGGATGGAGATACGCAGTATTTT. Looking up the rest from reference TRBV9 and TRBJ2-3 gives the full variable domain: DSGVTQTPKHLITATGQRVTLRCSPRSGDLSVYWYQQSLDQGLQFLIQYYNGEERAKGNILERFSAQQFPDLHSELNLSSLELGDSALYFCASSVAAGDGDTQYFGPGTRLTVL.

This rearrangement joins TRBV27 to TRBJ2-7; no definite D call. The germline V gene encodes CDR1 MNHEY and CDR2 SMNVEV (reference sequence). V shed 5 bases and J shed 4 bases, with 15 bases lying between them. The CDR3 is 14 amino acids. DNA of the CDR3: TGTGCCAGCAGTCGGGCCCAGTCGTGGTACGAGCAGTACTTC. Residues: CASSRAQSWYEQYF.

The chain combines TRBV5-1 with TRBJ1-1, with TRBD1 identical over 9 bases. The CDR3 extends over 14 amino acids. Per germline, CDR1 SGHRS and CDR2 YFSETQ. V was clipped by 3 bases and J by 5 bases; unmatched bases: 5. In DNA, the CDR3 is TGCGCCAGCAGCTCCGGACAGGGGCGAACTGAAGCTTTCTTT. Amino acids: CASSSGQGRTEAFF. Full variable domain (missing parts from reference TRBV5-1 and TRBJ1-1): KAGVTQTPRYLIKTRGQQVTLSCSPISGHRSVSWYQQTPGQGLQFLFEYFSETQRNKGNFPGRFSGRQFSNSRSEMNVSTLELGDSALYLCASSSGQGRTEAFFGQGTRLTVV.

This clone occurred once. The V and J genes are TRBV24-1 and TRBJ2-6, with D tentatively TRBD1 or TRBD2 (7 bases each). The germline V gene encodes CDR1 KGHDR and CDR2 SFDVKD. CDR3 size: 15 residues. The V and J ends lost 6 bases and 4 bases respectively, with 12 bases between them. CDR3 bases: TGTGCCACCAGTCAGGGGGGGCTCGGGGCCAACGTCCTGACTTTC. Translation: CATSQGGLGANVLTF.

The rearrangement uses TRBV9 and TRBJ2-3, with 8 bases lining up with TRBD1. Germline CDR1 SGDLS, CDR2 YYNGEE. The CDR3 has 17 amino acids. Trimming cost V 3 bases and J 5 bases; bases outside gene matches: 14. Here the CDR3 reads CASSALPRDRSGDTQYF. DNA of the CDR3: TGTGCCAGCAGCGCGCTACCCCGGGACAGGTCAGGAGATACGCAGTATTTT.

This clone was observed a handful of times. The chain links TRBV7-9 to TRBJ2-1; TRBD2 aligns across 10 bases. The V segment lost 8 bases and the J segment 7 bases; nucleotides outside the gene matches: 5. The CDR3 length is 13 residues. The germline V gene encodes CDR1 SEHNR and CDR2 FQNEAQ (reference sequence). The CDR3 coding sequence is TGTGCCAGCCTGCCTAGCGGGGGAAATGAGCAGTTCTTC. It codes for CASLPSGGNEQFF.

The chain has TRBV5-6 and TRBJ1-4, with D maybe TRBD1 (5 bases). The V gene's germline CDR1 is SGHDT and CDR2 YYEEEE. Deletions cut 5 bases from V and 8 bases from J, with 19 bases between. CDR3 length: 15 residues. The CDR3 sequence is CASSFKGQSAEKLFF. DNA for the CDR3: TGTGCCAGCAGTTTTAAGGGGCAGTCTGCCGAAAAACTGTTTTTT.

The CDR3 sequence: CASSYGQQETQYF. In nucleotides, the CDR3 is TGTGCCAGCAGTTATGGACAGCAAGAGACCCAGTACTTC. The chain is built from TRBV6-2 or TRBV6-3 and TRBJ2-5, with a possible D match to TRBD1 (6 bases). There are 13 residues in the CDR3. The V gene lost 3 bases and the J gene lost 2 bases, with 7 bases spanning the gap. Germline CDR1 is MNHEY and CDR2 is SVGEGT.

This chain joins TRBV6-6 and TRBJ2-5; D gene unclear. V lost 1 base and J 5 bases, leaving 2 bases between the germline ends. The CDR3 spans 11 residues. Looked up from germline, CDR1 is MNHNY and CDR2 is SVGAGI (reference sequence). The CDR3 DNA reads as TGTGCCAGCAGTTACTGGGAGACCCAGTACTTC. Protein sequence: CASSYWETQYF.

The CDR3 sequence: CASSQPGTGANGYTF. The CDR3 DNA reads TGTGCCAGCAGCCAACCCGGGACAGGGGCCAATGGCTACACCTTC. The genes are TRBV7-9 and TRBJ1-2, with 10 bases identical to TRBD1. J gave up 6 bases and V 5 bases, and 9 bases lay outside the gene matches. The germline V gene has CDR1 SEHNR and CDR2 FQNEAQ (reference sequence). The CDR3 totals 15 residues. Based on the CDR3 plus reference TRBV7-9 and TRBJ1-2, the full variable domain is DTGVSQNPRHKITKRGQNVTFRCDPISEHNRLYWYRQTLGQGPEFLTYFQNEAQLEKSRLLSDRFSAERPKGSFSTLEIQRTEQGDSAMYLCASSQPGTGANGYTFGSGTRLTVV.

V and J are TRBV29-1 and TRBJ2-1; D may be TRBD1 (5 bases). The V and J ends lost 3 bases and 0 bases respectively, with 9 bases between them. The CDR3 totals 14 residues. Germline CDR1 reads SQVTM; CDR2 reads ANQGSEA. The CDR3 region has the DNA TGCAGCGTTGATAACCAGGGCTCCTACAATGAGCAGTTCTTC. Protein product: CSVDNQGSYNEQFF.

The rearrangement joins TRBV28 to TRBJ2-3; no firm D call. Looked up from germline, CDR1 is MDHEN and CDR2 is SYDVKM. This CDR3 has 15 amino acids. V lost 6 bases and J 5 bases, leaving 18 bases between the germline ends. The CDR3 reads CASSRVGNYVDTQYF. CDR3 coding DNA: TGTGCCAGCAGCCGCGTGGGCAACTATGTAGATACGCAGTATTTT.

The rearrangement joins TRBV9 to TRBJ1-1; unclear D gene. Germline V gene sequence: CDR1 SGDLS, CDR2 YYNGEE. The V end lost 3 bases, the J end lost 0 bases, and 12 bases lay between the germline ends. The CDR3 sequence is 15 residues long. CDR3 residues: CASSATRVMNTEAFF. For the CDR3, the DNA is TGTGCCAGCAGCGCCACCCGGGTTATGAACACTGAAGCTTTCTTT.

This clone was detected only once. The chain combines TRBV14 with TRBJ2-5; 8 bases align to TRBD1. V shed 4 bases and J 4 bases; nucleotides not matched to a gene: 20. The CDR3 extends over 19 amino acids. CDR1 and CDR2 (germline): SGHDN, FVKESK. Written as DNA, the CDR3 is TGTGCCAGCAGCCGCGAAAGTCCTCAGGGGGCGCGTGTGGGAGAGACCCAGTACTTC. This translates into CASSRESPQGARVGETQYF.

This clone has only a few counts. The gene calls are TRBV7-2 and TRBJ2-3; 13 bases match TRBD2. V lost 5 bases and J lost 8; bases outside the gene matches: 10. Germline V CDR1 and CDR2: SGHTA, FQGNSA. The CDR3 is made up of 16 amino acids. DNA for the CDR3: TGTGCCAGCAGCCCTATGACTAGCGGGGGGTCTCCTACGCAGTATTTT. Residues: CASSPMTSGGSPTQYF.

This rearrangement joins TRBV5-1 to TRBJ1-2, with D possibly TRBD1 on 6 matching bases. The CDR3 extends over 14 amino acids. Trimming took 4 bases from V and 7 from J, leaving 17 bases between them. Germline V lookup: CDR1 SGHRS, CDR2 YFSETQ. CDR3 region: CASSPDPGVAGYTF. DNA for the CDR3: TGCGCCAGCAGCCCTGACCCAGGGGTAGCTGGCTACACCTTC.

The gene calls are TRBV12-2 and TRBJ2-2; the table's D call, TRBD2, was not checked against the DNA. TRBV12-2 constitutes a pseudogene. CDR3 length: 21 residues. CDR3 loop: CASRLAGLTSGGAGETGELFF. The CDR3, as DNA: TGTGCAAGTCGCTTAGCGGGTCTGACTAGCGGGGGGGCCGGGGAAACCGGGGAGCTGTTTTTT.

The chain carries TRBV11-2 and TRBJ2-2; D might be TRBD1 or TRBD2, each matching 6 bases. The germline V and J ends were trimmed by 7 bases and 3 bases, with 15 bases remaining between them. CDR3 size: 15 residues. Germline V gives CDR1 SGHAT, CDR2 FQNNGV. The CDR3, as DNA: TGTGCCAGCATCCCGGGGGCCTTTGACACCGGGGAGCTGTTTTTT. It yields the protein CASIPGAFDTGELFF.

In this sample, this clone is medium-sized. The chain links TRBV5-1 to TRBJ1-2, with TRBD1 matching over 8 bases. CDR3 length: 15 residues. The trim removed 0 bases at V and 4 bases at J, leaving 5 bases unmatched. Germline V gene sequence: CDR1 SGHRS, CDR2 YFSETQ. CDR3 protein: CASSLAGDRSYGYTF. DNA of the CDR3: TGCGCCAGCAGCTTGGCCGGGGACAGGAGCTATGGCTACACCTTC.

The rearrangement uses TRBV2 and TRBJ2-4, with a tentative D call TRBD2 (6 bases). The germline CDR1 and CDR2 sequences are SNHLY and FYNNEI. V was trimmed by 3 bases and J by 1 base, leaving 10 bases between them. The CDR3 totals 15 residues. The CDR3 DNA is TGTGCCAGCAGTGAGGAGGGGATGGCCAAAAACATTCAGTACTTC. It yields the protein CASSEEGMAKNIQYF.

The CDR3 DNA is TGTGCCACCAGCAGAGATTCCGGGTCTAACTATGGCTACACCTTC. Translation gives CATSRDSGSNYGYTF. This chain joins TRBV15 and TRBJ1-2; D is ambiguous. Germline CDR1 is LNHNV and CDR2 is YYDKDF (reference sequence). Trimming cost V 0 bases and J 0 bases, with 8 bases left between them. The CDR3 loop spans 15 amino acids.

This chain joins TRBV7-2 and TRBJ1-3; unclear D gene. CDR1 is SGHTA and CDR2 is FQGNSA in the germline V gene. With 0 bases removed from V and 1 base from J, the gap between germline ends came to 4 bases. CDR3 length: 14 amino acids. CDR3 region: CASSLARSGNTIYF. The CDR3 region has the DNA TGTGCCAGCAGCTTAGCCCGTTCTGGAAACACCATATATTTT.

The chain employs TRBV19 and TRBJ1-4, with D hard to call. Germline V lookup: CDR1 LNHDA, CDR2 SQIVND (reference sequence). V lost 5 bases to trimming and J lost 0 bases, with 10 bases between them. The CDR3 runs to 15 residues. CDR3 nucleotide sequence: TGTGCCAGTAGTGGGTCCGGGACAACTAATGAAAAACTGTTTTTT. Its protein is CASSGSGTTNEKLFF.

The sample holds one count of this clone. The CDR3 reads CASSQGQSYEQYF. As DNA, the CDR3 is TGTGCCAGCAGCCAAGGACAGTCCTACGAGCAGTACTTC. J is TRBJ2-7 and V is TRBV7-6, with D perhaps TRBD1 (6 bases). V lost 5 bases and J lost 1, with 9 bases in between. This CDR3 contains 13 residues. Looked up from germline, CDR1 is SGHVS and CDR2 is FNYEAQ.